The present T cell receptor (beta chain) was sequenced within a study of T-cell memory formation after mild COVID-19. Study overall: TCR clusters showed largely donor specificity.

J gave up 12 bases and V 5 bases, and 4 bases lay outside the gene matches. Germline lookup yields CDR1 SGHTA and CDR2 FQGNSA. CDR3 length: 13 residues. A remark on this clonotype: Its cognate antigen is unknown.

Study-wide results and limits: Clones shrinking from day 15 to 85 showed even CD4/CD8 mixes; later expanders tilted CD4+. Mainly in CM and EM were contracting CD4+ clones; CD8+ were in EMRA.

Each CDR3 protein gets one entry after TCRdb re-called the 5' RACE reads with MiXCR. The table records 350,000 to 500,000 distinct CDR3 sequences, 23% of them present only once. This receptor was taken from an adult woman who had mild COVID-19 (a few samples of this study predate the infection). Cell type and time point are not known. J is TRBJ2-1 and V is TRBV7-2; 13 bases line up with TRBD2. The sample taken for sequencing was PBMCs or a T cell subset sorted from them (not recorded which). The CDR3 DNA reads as TGTGCCAGCAGCACGGGACTAGCGGGATGGCAGTTCTTC. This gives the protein CASSTGLAGWQFF.